This record covers a single T cell receptor beta chain. Germline V gene lookup returns CDR1 SGHVS and CDR2 FQNEAQ. This CDR3 region has 18 residues. V was pared by 0 bases and J by 0 bases, with 8 bases of the junction left unmatched. This table comes from immunoSEQ multiplex PCR, and its TCRdb copy is limited to in-frame clones, with some not included. This sample carries 130,000 to 150,000 clones, approximately 87% of them seen once, and the ten largest clones take 0.95% to 1.5%. This sample is part of a study of blood T cell repertoires in COVID-19. Study in general: Samples representing acute and convalescent COVID-19 were sourced from the United States, Italy and Spain.

Sequenced: PBMCs or T cells enriched from blood (not recorded which). This TCR came from a woman younger than 45 with acute COVID-19. The chain links TRBV7-8 to TRBJ2-1, with TRBD2 matching over 7 bases. CDR3 protein: CASSLAGLAVSSYNEQFF. The CDR3 DNA follows: TGTGCCAGCAGCTTAGCGGGGCTAGCGGTAAGCTCCTACAATGAGCAGTTCTTC.